This T cell receptor beta chain was retrieved from a study of T cells after yellow fever vaccination. This CDR3 has 13 residues. V dropped 8 bases and J dropped 0 bases, with 10 bases sitting between them. Via MiXCR, TCRdb re-called the 5' RACE reads, giving one row per CDR3 protein. In the table there are some 340,000 distinct CDR3 sequences, approximately 11% of which are singletons. Study results and limitations: Reappearance after the booster was observed for most primary-vaccination clones (roughly 96% CD4, about 91% CD8). Though weaker, the secondary response peaked faster, on day 5 versus 15.

In this sample, this clonotype turned up a few times. Its target is not known. This sequence originates from a man aged 18 to 30 who received the YFV17D yellow fever vaccine. This rearrangement joins TRBV12-3 or TRBV12-4 to TRBJ1-2; no clear D. The sample was CD4+ T cells sorted from PBMCs, taken 45 days after the yellow fever booster vaccination. CDR3 coding DNA: TGTGCCAGCTCGACCGAGGCTAACTATGGCTACACCTTC. This translates into CASSTEANYGYTF.